The 5 T cell receptor beta chains in this list originate from one sample, sequenced in a study of T cell responses to AZD1222 COVID-19 vaccine. Assay: immunoSEQ multiplex PCR; the TCRdb copy retains only in-frame clones and omits some. The sample contains around 100,000 clones, 88% of which appear only once. Material: peripheral blood, obtained on day 0 of AZD1222 vaccination. Receptors originate from an adult in good health.

This clone was recorded once. The chain is built from TRBV18 and TRBJ2-2; perhaps TRBD1 as D (6 bases). The CDR3 sequence is 17 residues long. From germline, CDR1 is KGHSH and CDR2 LQKENI. The ends were cut back, 3 bases at V and 0 bases at J, with 14 bases in the middle. CDR3: CASSPIIGQSNTGELFF. The CDR3 DNA reads as TGTGCCAGCTCACCGATTATTGGACAGTCGAACACCGGGGAGCTGTTTTTT.

J is TRBJ2-7 and V is TRBV6-6; maybe TRBD1 (7 bases). The CDR3 runs to 13 residues. The germline gives CDR1 MNHNY, CDR2 SVGAGI (reference sequence). Trimming shortened V by 7 bases and J by 6 bases, and 16 bases separated the two germline ends. In DNA, the CDR3 is TGTGCCAGCACCTTTCAGGGGGGTAGCGAGCAGTACTTC. This codes for CASTFQGGSEQYF.

The rearrangement joins TRBV29-1 to TRBJ1-2, with TRBD1 matching 7 bases. V lost 7 bases, J lost 5 bases, and 13 bases stayed unmatched. CDR3 length: 14 residues. Germline V lookup: CDR1 SQVTM, CDR2 ANQGSEA. The CDR3 protein is CSALGQGGVYGYTF. Here the CDR3 DNA reads TGCAGCGCCCTAGGTCAGGGGGGGGTATATGGCTACACCTTC.

The chain carries TRBV11-3 and TRBJ2-7; D might be TRBD1 or TRBD2, each matching 5 bases. The CDR3 totals 13 residues. V shed 8 bases and J shed 7 bases, with 18 bases lying between them. Germline assignment: CDR1 SGHNT and CDR2 YENEEA. The DNA for the CDR3 is TGTGCCAGCTGTGGGACCCCCTCGGAAGAGCAGTACTTC. Protein: CASCGTPSEEQYF.

This chain connects TRBV3-1 (or the pseudogene TRBV3-2) to TRBJ2-3, with TRBD2 matching 10 bases. CDR1 and CDR2 (germline): LGHDT, YNNKEL (reference sequence). The CDR3 has 16 residues. Unmatched junction bases numbered 12, after V lost 5 bases and J lost 7 bases. The chain's CDR3 is CASSYPSGRAVYTQYF. In DNA, the CDR3 is TGTGCCAGCAGCTATCCCAGCGGGAGGGCCGTATATACGCAGTATTTT.